This T cell receptor beta chain was recovered during a study of blood T cell repertoires in COVID-19 (dated by TCRdb to 2019 to 2021). Turning to the overall study: The collaborator samples originated in the United States, Italy and Spain and spanned the acute and convalescent phases of COVID-19. Subjects who had been exposed to COVID-19, were actively infected with it, or had recovered from it provided the deeply sampled blood TCRbeta repertoires that made up the dataset. Samples came from the ongoing ImmuneRACE study (first 160 participants) plus 1,254 subjects from 6 global collaborators. Where available, HLA class I and class II types were taken from metadata supplied by the sample provider and were not determined by assay-based typing. The prospective study material was composed of cDNA or gDNA derived from T cells, B-cell-depleted T cells, or PBMCs. The repertoires were released in a freely available public database intended as a resource for research on the immune response to SARS-CoV-2. Nearly every sample came with metadata listing a de-identified subject ID, COVID-19 status, age in years and sex.

In Seattle, one collaborating source enrolled patients while the infection was active and tracked those patients longitudinally over the course of disease. Each collaborating institution followed its own protocols to collect whole blood in K2EDTA tubes. For TCRbeta analysis, collaborator samples were shipped as frozen whole blood, as isolated PBMCs, or as DNA extracted from either sample type. CDR1 and CDR2 are drawn from the germline V gene (reference sequence): LGHDT, YNNKEL. From the cysteine through the phenylalanine, the CDR3 covers 13 amino acids. Kept here is only the CDR3 DNA, which spans 39 bases and is read in frame from base 1. V was cut back by 10 bases and J by 3 bases, leaving a gap of 15 bases between them. TCRbeta CDR3 regions were amplified from genomic DNA by means of the immunoSEQ Assay, a bias-controlled multiplex PCR. Under the source paper's analysis protocol: Within the assay, amplification of reference gene primers was used to estimate how many nucleated cells each sample contained. To quantify the absolute abundance of each unique TCRbeta CDR3 rearrangement, sequence reads were collapsed and filtered. For each sample, productive Simpson clonality was calculated by taking the square root of Simpson's diversity index across productive rearrangements. The clones in this table, taken by TCRdb from immuneACCESS, are in-frame only. Not every clone is retained; where verified, under half of the shortfall comes from an unresolved V gene, and the cause of the rest is unknown. V, J and clone size derive from that table, while D and trimming were established from the DNA sequence. This sample holds roughly 200,000 clones; 82% were observed only once. 7.8% of the sample is taken by the ten largest.

About this clone itself: Which antigen it targets is not known. The record has no base qualities; no much larger clone is one base away.

Overall study outcomes, separate from this receptor: How much clinical and demographic metadata was included differed by source and by participant, and the metadata was provided uncurated.

The rearrangement joined TRBV3-1 (or the pseudogene TRBV3-2) to TRBJ1-1; D gene: possibly TRBD1, on 5 matching bases. Sequencing was carried out using peripheral blood. The TCR comes from a woman aged 60-75 years with COVID-19, enrolled during active disease. The CDR3 sequence is CATTSTADTEAFF. The bases read TGTGCCACCACATCGACAGCAGACACTGAAGCTTTCTTT.